What follows describes a single TCR beta chain. V shed 6 bases and J shed 3 bases, with 9 bases lying between them. Germline CDR1 and CDR2: SGHTA and FQGNSA. This CDR3 is 14 amino acids long. How the authors handled the data: How many nucleated cells were present was estimated from reference gene primer amplification. TCRdb's copy holds only in-frame clones and misses some; the assay was immunoSEQ multiplex PCR. Clonal size and the V and J genes are those of that table, whereas D and trimming came from the DNA. The data contain some 350,000 clones, about 90% of them singletons. This sample stems from a study of blood T cell repertoires in COVID-19. Whole-study context: Samples taken during acute and convalescent COVID-19 were collected in the United States, Italy and Spain. Nucleic acid was either cDNA or gDNA, and it came from T cells, B-cell-depleted T cells, or PBMCs.

The sequenced material came from peripheral blood. The V call is TRBV7-2, the J call TRBJ1-6; a possible D gene is TRBD1 (5 bases). The receptor was derived from a man between 18 and 35 years old with active or convalescent COVID-19. The CDR3 spells CASRLRGYNSPLHF. The CDR3 DNA is TGTGCCAGCAGACTAAGGGGCTATAATTCACCCCTCCACTTT.